One sample yielded the 16 T cell receptor beta chains listed below, sequenced in a study of post-analysis software for immune sequencing data. Study-wide results and caveats: Compared with controls, patients had more of about five TRBV segments, including TRBV5-6, TRBV5-1 and TRBV20-1.

For these TCRs, the target antigens are not known. Every TCR beta cDNA library bore unique molecular identifiers. One entry per CDR3 protein, called by TCRdb with MiXCR from the PCR reads. Among 600,000 to 700,000 distinct CDR3 sequences listed, 59% were seen once. The specimen was blood. These receptors were obtained from a girl aged 2-9 years with multiple sclerosis.

V and J are TRBV20-1 and TRBJ2-7, with TRBD2 matching 13 bases. Germline V gene data show CDR1 as DFQATT and CDR2 as SNEGSKA (reference sequence). The CDR3 is made up of 13 amino acids. The trim removed 6 bases at V and 9 bases at J, leaving 8 bases unmatched. The DNA of the CDR3 is TGCAGTGCCTCCACTAGCGGGGGGGCTAGGCAGTACTTC. Its protein is CSASTSGGARQYF.

With respect to this clonotype: An end of the junction differs from the germline gene, which may be a read error. V is TRBV6-2 or TRBV6-3 and J is TRBJ2-3; 8 positions match TRBD1. CDR3 length: 15 amino acids. CDR1 is MNHEY and CDR2 is SVGEGT in the germline V gene. CDR3 loop: CAGSPSTGEADTQYF. The CDR3 nucleotides read TGTGCCGGCAGTCCATCGACAGGGGAAGCAGATACGCAGTATTTT.

The chain carries TRBV20-1 and TRBJ1-6, with TRBD1 matching over 9 bases. Germline values: CDR1 DFQATT, CDR2 SNEGSKA (reference sequence). The CDR3 runs 17 residues. The ends lost 5 bases at V and 1 base at J; junction bases unmatched: 9. The CDR3 nucleotides read TGCAGTGCTCCGGGACAGGGAATTGGGTCCTATAATTCACCCCTCCACTTT. It translates to CSAPGQGIGSYNSPLHF.

This clonotype has a single count. The rearrangement uses TRBV6-2 or TRBV6-3 and TRBJ1-5; no reliable D call. Trimming took 6 bases from V and 7 from J, leaving 13 bases between them. Germline lookup yields CDR1 MNHEY and CDR2 SVGEGT. The CDR3 extends over 13 amino acids. CDR3 protein: CASSLTELQPQHF. In nucleotides, the CDR3 is TGTGCCAGCAGCCTCACAGAGTTGCAGCCCCAGCATTTT.

This clonotype showed up just a few times. The CDR3 sequence is CASSVLADGETQYF. The CDR3 nucleotides are TGTGCCAGCAGTGTACTAGCGGATGGGGAGACCCAGTACTTC. The chain couples TRBV6-6 to TRBJ2-7, with 8 bases matching TRBD2. Gene TRBJ2-5 matches the end of the DNA better, so the J call may be wrong. Germline V CDR1 and CDR2: MNHNY, SVGAGI (reference sequence). The CDR3 has 14 residues.

The chain carries TRBV29-1 and TRBJ2-1; D gene unclear. CDR1 is SQVTM and CDR2 is ANQGSEA in the germline V gene. The CDR3 consists of 13 residues. Trimming left V 3 bases short and J 7 bases short, with 13 bases between. Written as DNA, the CDR3 is TGCAGCGTTGACGTGGACGGACGGAATGAGCAGTTCTTC. As protein: CSVDVDGRNEQFF.

The sample holds a few counts of this clonotype. V and J are TRBV12-5 and TRBJ1-2; D not certain. This CDR3 is 11 amino acids long. Trimming removed 5 bases at V and 4 bases at J, with 5 bases between. Germline V lookup: CDR1 LGHNT, CDR2 FRNRAP. The CDR3 spells CASGLAYGYTF. The CDR3, as DNA: TGTGCTAGTGGTCTGGCCTATGGCTACACCTTC.

A word on this clonotype: One end of the junction fails to match germline, which may point to a read error. This chain uses TRBV3-1 with TRBJ1-4; 7 bases agree with TRBD1. Germline-derived CDR1 and CDR2 are LGHDT and YNNKEL (reference sequence). This CDR3 spans 16 amino acids. As DNA, the CDR3 is TGTGTCAGCAGCGTGACAGGGATTGCAACTAATGAAAAACTGTTTTTT. This encodes CVSSVTGIATNEKLFF.

V is TRBV7-2 and J is TRBJ2-6; 10 positions agree with TRBD2. Germline lookup yields CDR1 SGHTA and CDR2 FQGNSA. The CDR3 is made up of 18 amino acids. With 5 bases clipped from V and 0 bases from J, the junction kept 7 bases outside the gene matches. The CDR3 is CASSTRLAGPSGANVLTF. CDR3 coding DNA: TGTGCCAGCAGCACCCGACTAGCGGGCCCCTCTGGGGCCAACGTCCTGACTTTC.

This chain joins TRBV4-1 and TRBJ2-7; no reliable D call. This CDR3 is built from 14 residues. Trimming removed 5 bases from V and 0 bases from J, with 11 bases in between. Per the germline V gene, CDR1 is MGHRA and CDR2 is YSYEKL. CDR3 sequence (DNA): TGCGCCAGCAGCTTGCTCTACAGCTCCTACGAGCAGTACTTC. Its translation: CASSLLYSSYEQYF.

The genes are TRBV19 and TRBJ2-4; D is perhaps TRBD2 (6 bases). The DNA end favors TRBJ2-7, so the J call may be wrong. CDR1 is LNHDA, CDR2 SQIVND, per germline (reference sequence). The CDR3 contains 13 residues. CDR3 sequence reads: CASSTVTSSEQYF. CDR3 nucleotides: TGTGCCAGTAGTACGGTGACTAGTTCCGAGCAGTACTTC.

The chain recombines TRBV2 with TRBJ2-7, with 10 bases lining up with TRBD1. There are 15 residues in the CDR3. Germline CDR1 is SNHLY and CDR2 is FYNNEI. J was trimmed by 1 base and V by 5 bases; bases with no gene match: 5. The CDR3 is CASSTPGQGSYEQYF. CDR3 nucleotides: TGTGCCAGCAGTACACCGGGACAGGGGTCCTACGAGCAGTACTTC. Variable domain in full (rest from reference TRBV2 and TRBJ2-7): EPEVTQTPSHQVTQMGQEVILRCVPISNHLYFYWYRQILGQKVEFLVSFYNNEISEKSEIFDDQFSVERPDGSNFTLKIRSTKLEDSAMYFCASSTPGQGSYEQYFGPGTRLTVT.

The chain joins TRBV2 to TRBJ2-7; a possible D gene is TRBD1 (6 bases). The CDR3 is made up of 14 amino acids. Germline V gives CDR1 SNHLY, CDR2 FYNNEI. V was trimmed by 2 bases and J by 2 bases, leaving 10 bases between them. As DNA, the CDR3 is TGTGCCAGCAGTGAAAGGGGGTCGGCCTACGAGCAGTACTTC. It is translated as CASSERGSAYEQYF.

The V call is TRBV20-1, the J call TRBJ2-1; D is perhaps TRBD1 (6 bases). Deletions cut 6 bases from V and 8 bases from J, with 23 bases between. This CDR3 has 15 amino acids. Germline-derived CDR1 and CDR2 are DFQATT and SNEGSKA (reference sequence). The CDR3 DNA sequence: TGCAGTGCCCGAACTTACAGGGTCCTCCGGGATGAGCAGTTCTTC. Translating it yields CSARTYRVLRDEQFF.

This clonotype has just one count. A much bigger clone sits one base away, suggesting this may be a read error. This chain joins TRBV5-5 and TRBJ2-5; D unclear. Trimming pared 1 base from V and 1 base from J, leaving 5 bases between. The length of the CDR3 is 13 residues. Germline V lookup: CDR1 SGHKS, CDR2 YYEKEE (reference sequence). CDR3 nucleotide sequence: TGTGCCAGCAGCTTGTGCAGCCAAGAGACCCAGTACTTC. Its translation: CASSLCSQETQYF.

This chain connects TRBV20-1 to TRBJ2-5; 13 nucleotides agree with TRBD2. Germline V gene sequence: CDR1 DFQATT, CDR2 SNEGSKA (reference sequence). V gave up 3 bases and J gave up 2 bases; unmatched junction bases: 6. The CDR3 consists of 16 residues. The CDR3: CSARVLAGGPQETQYF. The CDR3 region has the DNA TGCAGTGCTAGGGTACTAGCGGGAGGGCCTCAAGAGACCCAGTACTTC.